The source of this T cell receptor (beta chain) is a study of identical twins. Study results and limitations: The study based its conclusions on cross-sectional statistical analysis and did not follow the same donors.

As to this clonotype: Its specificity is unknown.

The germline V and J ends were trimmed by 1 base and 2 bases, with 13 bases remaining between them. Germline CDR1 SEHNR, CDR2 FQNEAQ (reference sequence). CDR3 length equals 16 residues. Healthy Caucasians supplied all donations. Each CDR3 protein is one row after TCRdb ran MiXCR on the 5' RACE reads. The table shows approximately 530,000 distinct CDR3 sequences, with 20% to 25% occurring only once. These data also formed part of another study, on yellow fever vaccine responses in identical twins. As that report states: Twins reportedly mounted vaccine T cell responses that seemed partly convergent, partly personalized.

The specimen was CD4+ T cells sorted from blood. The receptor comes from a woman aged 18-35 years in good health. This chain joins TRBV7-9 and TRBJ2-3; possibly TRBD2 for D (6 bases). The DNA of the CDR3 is TGTGCCAGCAGCTTAGGTGTAGCGGAAAACACAGATACGCAGTATTTT. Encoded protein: CASSLGVAENTDTQYF.